The 2 T cell receptor beta chains in this list originate from one sample, sequenced in a study of post-analysis software for immune sequencing data. Findings and caveats of the study: Among about 5 TRBV segments more frequent in patients than controls were TRBV5-6, TRBV5-1 and TRBV20-1.

These receptors have no identified antigens. Every TCR beta cDNA library bore unique molecular identifiers. TCRdb analysed the PCR reads with MiXCR anew, one entry per CDR3 protein. The sample includes 450,000 or so distinct CDR3 sequences, roughly 45% of them seen just once. The sequencing sample was made of blood. The origin of the receptors is a girl aged 5-17 years with multiple sclerosis.

A word on this clonotype: One end of the junction varies from germline; a read error may be responsible. The chain combines TRBV7-7 with TRBJ2-2, with TRBD2 matching over 8 bases. CDR1 and CDR2 (germline): SSHAT, FNYEAQ (reference sequence). The CDR3 sequence is 14 residues long. The DNA of the CDR3 is TGTGCTAGCAGCTCAAGCGGGAGCCCCGGGGAGCTGTTTTTT. This gives the protein CASSSSGSPGELFF.

The chain is built from TRBV6-2 or TRBV6-3 and TRBJ2-4, with TRBD2 matching 8 bases. Trimming took 2 bases from V and 1 from J; bases not matched to a gene: 4. The germline V gene has CDR1 MNHEY and CDR2 SVGEGT. There are 16 residues in the CDR3. The CDR3 sequence is CASSYREGPAKNIQYF. CDR3 coding DNA: TGTGCCAGCAGTTACCGGGAGGGCCCGGCCAAAAACATTCAGTACTTC.